The entry that follows covers one TCR beta chain sequence. This clone was counted between two and nine times. Its antigen specificity is not known. Within one base of it there is no much larger clone, and no base qualities were kept. The data derive from a study of graft-versus-host responses after intestinal transplantation (dated by TCRdb to 2020 to 2023). For context, the study as a whole: Multivisceral, liver-intestinal, or isolated intestinal transplants were received by the recipients. Alloreactive clones were identified by sequencing pre-transplant mixed lymphocyte reaction products and comparing these products with unstimulated pre-transplant donor and recipient T cells. Samples from a few later patients were sequenced in-house on an Illumina MiSeq with MiXCR processing rather than by the commercial service. A cohort of more than 20 intestinal transplant recipients, including one retransplant, was enrolled, and 3 patients lacking pretransplant specimens were excluded. A peak of at least 4% donor T cells among recipient peripheral blood mononuclear cells was the definition used for donor T cell macrochimerism. Bulk TCR-beta CDR3 sequencing was used to track graft-versus-host and host-versus-graft alloreactive T cell clones in the graft, circulation and bone marrow after intestinal transplantation. All recipients received anti-thymocyte globulin induction followed by maintenance tacrolimus and steroids for around three years. Results the study describes overall, beyond this receptor: High GvH to HvG T cell clonal ratios were observed in the allografts of patients with donor T cell macrochimerism. Early after transplant, peak levels of circulating GvH clones were found to be associated with declines in HvG clones. GvH clones were found in recipient bone marrow, and some of the GvH clones appeared earlier in ileal mucosa or blood, which is consistent with an intestinal mucosal origin. The relatively low number and heterogeneity of intestinal transplant patients limited the conclusions.

Blood samples were collected up to 4 times in the first month after transplant and then at least monthly when available. The CDR3 has 15 amino acids, counting the end cysteine and phenylalanine. Just CDR3 DNA is preserved here, 45 bases in frame from base 1. CDR1 LNHDA and CDR2 SQIVND are derived from the germline V gene (reference sequence). At the junction V is shortened by 4 bases and J by 1 base; bases outside the gene matches: 1. Library construction relied on the immunoSEQ multiplex PCR assay. For most patients, high-throughput TCR-beta CDR3 sequencing of genomic DNA was performed by Adaptive Biotechnologies. Turning to the authors' computational methods: Adaptive's ImmunoSEQ software supplied the TCR sequencing data for around 19 patients, while MiXCR and VDJtools were used to process a few other patients. Because the origin of CDR3 nucleotide sequences shared between donor and recipient could not be assigned, those sequences were removed. To count as alloreactive, a clone needed at least 2-fold expansion over unstimulated cells and a minimum CFSE-low frequency of 0.002% (template counts) or 0.001% (read counts). A clone was considered mappable if detected in the sequenced pre-transplant spleen, lymph node, or MLR CFSE-low populations of the donor or recipient. The cumulative frequency of alloreactive clones was calculated as a percentage of all sequences, weighted by copy number. TCRdb stores this immuneACCESS table with in-frame sequences only. Part of the clones is absent; in the studies checked, under half of the shortfall reflects unresolved V genes, and no reason is known for the rest. Clonal size and the V and J genes are those of that table, whereas D and trimming came from the DNA. Recorded for this sample are under 55,000 clones; roughly 91% of them occurred a single time. The top ten clonotypes cover approximately 4.4% of the sample.

This TCR was recovered from a human patient who received an intestinal transplant, so some T cells may come from the graft donor. The specimen was PBMCs, collected 524 days after transplant. The rearrangement combines TRBV19 with TRBJ2-2, and TRBD2 aligns with 9 junction nucleotides. The bases read TGTGCCAGTAGTAAGACTAGCGGGAACACCGGGGAGCTGTTTTTT. This yields the protein CASSKTSGNTGELFF.